This T cell receptor (beta chain) was sequenced for a study of response to subunit inactivated influenza vaccine. V gave up 0 bases and J gave up 6 bases, with 17 bases separating them. Germline CDR1 and CDR2: SGHRS and YFSETQ. The CDR3 extends over 16 amino acids. To note about this clonotype: Its antigen is unidentified.

Study findings and constraints: T cells newly recruited by each seasonal influenza vaccination are few, the authors suggested.

TCRdb analysed the RT-PCR reads with MiXCR anew, one entry per CDR3 protein. Seen here are 500,000 to 550,000 distinct CDR3 sequences, about 7.2% observed once, and the top ten hold roughly 14%. The chain recombines TRBV5-1 with TRBJ2-3, with D hard to call. The receptor was derived from a man aged 50 to 69 who received an inactivated influenza vaccine. Specimen: PBMCs from blood, collected less than 30 months after vaccination. The CDR3 protein is CASSLGYQTSADTQYF. CDR3 coding DNA: TGCGCCAGCAGCTTGGGGTACCAGACAAGTGCGGATACGCAGTATTTT. Full variable domain (outside the CDR3, taken from reference TRBV5-1 and TRBJ2-3): KAGVTQTPRYLIKTRGQQVTLSCSPISGHRSVSWYQQTPGQGLQFLFEYFSETQRNKGNFPGRFSGRQFSNSRSEMNVSTLELGDSALYLCASSLGYQTSADTQYFGPGTRLTVL.